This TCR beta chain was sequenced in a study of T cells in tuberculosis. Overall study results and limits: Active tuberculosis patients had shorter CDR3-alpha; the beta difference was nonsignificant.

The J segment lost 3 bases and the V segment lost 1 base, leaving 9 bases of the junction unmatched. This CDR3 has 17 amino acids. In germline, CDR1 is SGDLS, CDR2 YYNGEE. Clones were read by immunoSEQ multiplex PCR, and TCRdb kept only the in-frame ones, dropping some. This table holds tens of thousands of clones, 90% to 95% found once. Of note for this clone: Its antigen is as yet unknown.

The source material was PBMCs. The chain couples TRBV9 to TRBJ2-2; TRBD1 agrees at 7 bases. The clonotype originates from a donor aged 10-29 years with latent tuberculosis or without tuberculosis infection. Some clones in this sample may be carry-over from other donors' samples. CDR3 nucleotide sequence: TGTGCCAGCAGCGTATACCTAGACAGGGTCTACACCGGGGAGCTGTTTTTT. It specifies CASSVYLDRVYTGELFF.